This T cell receptor beta chain was obtained from a study of blood T cells in healthy people across ages. Samples each yielded at least 5.5 micrograms of total RNA. It was with a sample-barcoded 5' primer and a J-beta primer mix that a second PCR of about 7 to 12 cycles was run. A single record per CDR3 protein comes from TCRdb applying MiXCR to the 5' RACE reads. The table shows some 1.1 million distinct CDR3 sequences, with approximately 38% occurring only once. The sequence came from a man aged 18 to 29 in good health. The specimen was blood.

The CDR3 DNA follows: TGTGCCAGCAGCTCAAGTTCGGGCGCTGAGGGGCGTGAAAAACTGTTTTTT. Encoded protein: CASSSSSGAEGREKLFF. The V and J genes are TRBV7-9 and TRBJ1-4; tentatively, D is TRBD1 (5 bases). V was clipped by 4 bases and J by 7 bases, with 22 bases between them. Germline values: CDR1 SEHNR, CDR2 FQNEAQ (reference sequence). This CDR3 has 17 amino acids.